These 22 T cell receptor beta chains were sequenced from one sample in a study of blood T cell repertoires in COVID-19. Produced via immunoSEQ multiplex PCR; TCRdb's table is partial and in-frame only. Of roughly 330,000 clones listed, about 82% are singletons. The sequenced material came from peripheral blood. All receptors come from a woman in her forties or fifties with acute or convalescent COVID-19.

V is TRBV28 and J is TRBJ1-4; the D gene is possibly TRBD1 (5 bases). V lost 7 bases and J 2 bases, leaving 8 bases between the germline ends. Germline V lookup: CDR1 MDHEN, CDR2 SYDVKM. The CDR3 runs to 13 residues. CDR3 nucleotides: TGTGCCAGCACGGGGGGTACTAATGAAAAACTGTTTTTT. Translating gives CASTGGTNEKLFF.

The rearrangement links TRBV14 to TRBJ1-2; a weak D match, TRBD1 (6 bases). The ends were cut back, 3 bases at V and 4 bases at J, with 9 bases in the middle. CDR3 length equals 13 residues. Germline V CDR1 and CDR2: SGHDN, FVKESK. CDR3 region: CASSQDSFYGYTF. CDR3 in DNA: TGTGCCAGCAGCCAGGACAGCTTCTATGGCTACACCTTC.

The chain has TRBV30 and TRBJ1-4; 7 nucleotides align to TRBD1. The CDR3 contains 16 residues. Per the germline V gene, CDR1 is GTSNPN and CDR2 is SVGIG (reference sequence). V lost 2 bases to trimming and J lost 4 bases; unmatched junction nucleotides: 10. CDR3: CAWSPDRGTVNEKLFF. CDR3 bases: TGTGCCTGGAGTCCTGACCGTGGGACAGTTAATGAAAAACTGTTTTTT.

The rearrangement uses TRBV7-2 and TRBJ1-2; maybe TRBD1 (5 bases). The length of the CDR3 is 16 residues. The germline V gene encodes CDR1 SGHTA and CDR2 FQGNSA. V shed 1 base and J shed 7 bases, with 19 bases lying between them. The CDR3 nucleotides are TGTGCCAGCAGCTTAGGTTTCCGGGGAGGGGTAGGTGGCTACACCTTC. Translated: CASSLGFRGGVGGYTF.

The chain recombines TRBV14 with TRBJ1-1, with D perhaps matching TRBD1 (5 bases). The ends were cut back, 4 bases at V and 4 bases at J, with 22 bases in the middle. Germline assignment: CDR1 SGHDN and CDR2 FVKESK. There are 17 residues in the CDR3. The CDR3 DNA reads TGTGCCAGCAGCCGGGTTAGGTCGCTCAGGGTCGGCACTGAAGCTTTCTTT. Protein product: CASSRVRSLRVGTEAFF. Filled out from reference TRBV14 and TRBJ1-1, the complete variable domain reads EAGVTQFPSHSVIEKGQTVTLRCDPISGHDNLYWYRRVMGKEIKFLLHFVKESKQDESGMPNNRFLAERTGGTYSTLKVQPAELEDSGVYFCASSRVRSLRVGTEAFFGQGTRLTVV.

V and J are TRBV7-6 and TRBJ2-1, with 10 bases lining up with TRBD2. Unmatched junction bases numbered 4, after V lost 0 bases and J lost 8 bases. This CDR3 region has 15 residues. Germline CDR1 reads SGHVS; CDR2 reads FNYEAQ. The DNA for the CDR3 is TGTGCCAGCAGCTTAGCGACTAGCGGGTGGGATGAGCAGTTCTTC. This encodes CASSLATSGWDEQFF.

V gene TRBV9 combines with J gene TRBJ2-1; 12 bases fit TRBD1. The CDR3 extends over 17 amino acids. CDR1 SGDLS and CDR2 YYNGEE come from the germline V gene. The V and J ends lost 4 bases and 8 bases, in that order; junction bases with no gene match: 13. Here the CDR3 reads CASSRAFGTGGVDEQFF. The CDR3 bases are TGTGCCAGCAGCCGAGCCTTTGGGACAGGGGGCGTGGATGAGCAGTTCTTC.

CDR3 region: CASSLAGSGNTIYF. The CDR3 DNA reads as TGCGCCAGCAGCTTGGCCGGCTCTGGAAACACCATATATTTT. V is TRBV5-1 and J is TRBJ1-3; D remains unclear. V lost 0 bases to trimming and J lost 0 bases, with 4 bases between them. The CDR3 extends over 14 amino acids. Germline loops: CDR1 SGHRS, CDR2 YFSETQ.

The chain uses TRBV11-2 and TRBJ2-5; 7 bases agree with TRBD2. V trimming: 3 bases; J trimming: 5 bases; junction bases outside the gene matches: 3. The CDR3 consists of 13 residues. Looked up from germline, CDR1 is SGHAT and CDR2 is FQNNGV. The CDR3 bases are TGTGCCAGCAGCTTGAGCGGGATGGAGACCCAGTACTTC. Its translation is CASSLSGMETQYF.

The chain uses TRBV6-5 and TRBJ2-2; possibly TRBD1 for D (5 bases). V lost 5 bases and J lost 7, with 17 bases in between. The CDR3 has 15 residues. CDR1 MNHEY and CDR2 SVGAGI come from the germline V gene. CDR3 in amino acids: CASSRQSRAHGELFF. The CDR3 nucleotides read TGTGCCAGCAGTCGGCAATCCAGGGCCCACGGGGAGCTGTTTTTT.

This rearrangement joins TRBV11-3 to TRBJ2-2; maybe TRBD2 (6 bases). In germline, CDR1 is SGHNT, CDR2 YENEEA. V lost 8 bases, J lost 9 bases, and 16 bases lay in between. The CDR3 runs 13 residues. CDR3 loop: CASGLRFDRELFF. The CDR3 coding sequence is TGTGCCAGCGGACTAAGATTCGACCGGGAGCTGTTTTTT. Together with reference TRBV11-3 and TRBJ2-2, the CDR3 gives the full variable domain: EAGVVQSPRYKIIEKKQPVAFWCNPISGHNTLYWYLQNLGQGPELLIRYENEEAVDDSQLPKDRFSAERLKGVDSTLKIQPAELGDSAVYLCASGLRFDRELFFGEGSRLTVL.

The chain combines TRBV9 with TRBJ2-3, with D perhaps matching TRBD2 (6 bases). CDR3 size: 13 residues. Germline CDR1 is SGDLS and CDR2 is YYNGEE. Trimming cost V 7 bases and J 0 bases, with 9 bases left between them. The CDR3 loop reads CASAGTSTDTQYF. CDR3 sequence (DNA): TGTGCCAGCGCCGGGACTAGCACAGATACGCAGTATTTT.

CDR3 sequence: CASRPRRDRERVRSYEQYF. CDR3 nucleotide sequence: TGTGCCAGCAGACCTCGCCGGGACAGGGAACGGGTCCGCTCCTACGAGCAGTACTTC. This rearrangement joins TRBV11-2 to TRBJ2-7; 9 nucleotides line up with TRBD1. This CDR3 is 19 amino acids long. V lost 6 bases, J lost 0 bases, and 18 bases stayed unmatched. Germline V gives CDR1 SGHAT, CDR2 FQNNGV.

This chain links TRBV7-9 with TRBJ1-1; D perhaps matches TRBD1 (6 bases). V lost 4 bases, J lost 4 bases, and 16 bases lay in between. CDR3 length equals 15 residues. Germline-derived CDR1 and CDR2 are SEHNR and FQNEAQ (reference sequence). For the CDR3, the DNA is TGTGCCAGCAGCTCACAGGGAGCAACTGGCACTGAAGCTTTCTTT. It codes for CASSSQGATGTEAFF.

The V gene is TRBV27, the J gene TRBJ2-2, with 12 bases matching TRBD2. Germline-derived CDR1 and CDR2 are MNHEY and SMNVEV (reference sequence). After removal of 3 bases from V and 0 bases from J, the junction contained 5 bases not matched to a gene. This CDR3 region has 18 residues. The CDR3 DNA is TGTGCCAGCAGTTTCTGGCTAGCGGGAGGGCCGAACACCGGGGAGCTGTTTTTT. This gives the protein CASSFWLAGGPNTGELFF.

CDR3 residues: CASSDFSGSTYNEQFF. Here the CDR3 DNA reads TGTGCCAGCAGTGACTTTAGCGGGAGTACCTACAATGAGCAGTTCTTC. The chain combines TRBV6-4 with TRBJ2-1, with TRBD2 matching 9 bases. From germline, CDR1 is MRHNA and CDR2 SNTAGT. V lost 1 base to trimming and J lost 2 bases; unmatched junction nucleotides: 3. The CDR3 is 16 residues long.

The gene calls are TRBV30 and TRBJ2-1, with D possibly being TRBD2 (6 bases). The V end was cut by 3 bases, the J end by 1 base, with 13 bases between. CDR3 size: 15 residues. Germline V CDR1 and CDR2: GTSNPN, SVGIG (reference sequence). The CDR3 sequence: CAWSHPLASYNEQFF. The DNA for the CDR3 is TGTGCCTGGAGCCATCCCCTAGCGTCCTACAATGAGCAGTTCTTC.

This chain uses TRBV28 with TRBJ2-7; possible D gene TRBD2, 7 bases. CDR3 size: 14 residues. Trimming removed 3 bases from V and 3 bases from J, with 12 bases in between. The germline CDR1 and CDR2 sequences are MDHEN and SYDVKM. CDR3: CASSFSGGFYEQYF. The CDR3 DNA is TGTGCCAGCAGTTTCTCGGGGGGCTTCTACGAGCAGTACTTC.

V usage is TRBV19 and J usage is TRBJ1-2; D might be TRBD1 (5 bases). The length of the CDR3 is 14 residues. Deletions cut 3 bases from V and 6 bases from J, with 14 bases between. Germline CDR1 LNHDA, CDR2 SQIVND (reference sequence). The CDR3 DNA follows: TGTGCCAGTAGTATTCCCCGCGGAGGGGATGGCTACACCTTC. This codes for CASSIPRGGDGYTF. Full variable domain (missing parts from reference TRBV19 and TRBJ1-2): DGGITQSPKYLFRKEGQNVTLSCEQNLNHDAMYWYRQDPGQGLRLIYYSQIVNDFQKGDIAEGYSVSREKKESFPLTVTSAQKNPTAFYLCASSIPRGGDGYTFGSGTRLTVV.

The chain couples TRBV19 to TRBJ1-4; D perhaps matches TRBD1 (6 bases). This CDR3 is built from 16 residues. Germline V gene data show CDR1 as LNHDA and CDR2 as SQIVND (reference sequence). V was shortened by 7 bases and J by 0 bases, with 15 bases between the two germline ends. The CDR3 bases are TGTGCCAGTACCTCACAGGGAAGCTCAACTAATGAAAAACTGTTTTTT. Amino acid sequence: CASTSQGSSTNEKLFF.

The CDR3 DNA reads TGTGCCAGCAGTTCCCCACGAAAGCGGGCAAACTACAATGAGCAGTTCTTC. Amino acids: CASSSPRKRANYNEQFF. The V call is TRBV27, the J call TRBJ2-1; TRBD2 is a possible D gene (6 bases). Trimming removed 4 bases from V and 3 bases from J, with 19 bases in between. Germline V gene data show CDR1 as MNHEY and CDR2 as SMNVEV (reference sequence). The CDR3 is 17 amino acids.

The chain combines TRBV24-1 with TRBJ2-1, with D tentatively TRBD2 (6 bases). The germline gives CDR1 KGHDR, CDR2 SFDVKD. CDR3 length equals 16 residues. The V end was cut by 5 bases, the J end by 3 bases, with 16 bases between. The CDR3 coding sequence is TGTGCCACCAGTGCCTTTTTGGGGGGAGACTACAATGAGCAGTTCTTC. Protein product: CATSAFLGGDYNEQFF.